Detailed here is one T cell receptor beta chain. This clonotype turned up a few times. The antigen it binds to is not known. Qualities for individual bases were not recorded, and no much larger clone is one base off. This sample was included in a study of blood T cells in healthy people across ages (dated by TCRdb to between 2015 and 2017). Background for the entire study: In model experiments, roughly one uniquely barcoded TCR beta cDNA molecule per two T cells was captured by template switching. The donors were split into four age groups: young (average 16 years), middle-aged (39), aged (approximately 60) and long-lived (about 82). Age-related changes in TCR beta repertoire diversity were measured in the study by deep sequencing normalized with unique cDNA molecular identifiers. Two additional independent replicas of 1 million unique cDNA reads from the same blood draw were analyzed for two donors (one aged 18 to 29 and one aged 80 or older). To avoid experimental bias, donors of different ages were randomly spread across the sequencing lanes.

Donors were 40 or so systemically healthy Caucasian individuals from Russia aged roughly 6 to 95 years. Each donor gave ten milliliters of peripheral blood, collected into EDTA-treated Vacutainer tubes. PBMCs were isolated by Ficoll-Paque density-gradient centrifugation, with at least 6.5 million obtained per sample. Total RNA, at least 6 micrograms per sample, was extracted from PBMCs with Trizol reagent. For every donor, an aliquot of PBMCs went through flow cytometry to measure the percentages of naive CD45RAhigh/CD27high T cells. Broader findings and caveats from the paper: Estimates of total diversity from one million sequenced T cells were regarded as lower bounds and underestimates. Bulk unsorted PBMC profiling prevented conclusive comparison of naive and antigen-experienced compartments. Observed TCR beta diversity per million T cells fell roughly linearly with age, and a significant reduction was already apparent by age around 44. Observed TCR beta diversity correlated strongly with the percentage of naive T cells measured by flow cytometry. The long-lived group showed more naive CD4+ T cells, fewer expanded clones and increased TCR diversity than the aged group, suggesting age selection. Because donor CMV infection status was unknown, age-related changes in expanded clonotypes were potentially confounded.

Receptor libraries were prepared by 5' RACE. The instrument was an Illumina HiSeq 2500. A second PCR of about 6 to 12 cycles was run with a J-beta primer mix and a sample-barcoded 5' primer. Each TCR beta cDNA molecule received a unique molecular identifier from a template-switch 5' adaptor carrying 12 random nucleotides. Each sample yielded at least 3 million CDR3-containing paired-end reads. All of the RNA was converted into first-strand cDNA using the Mint cDNA synthesis kit, with a TRBC-specific oligonucleotide serving as the primer. After uracil-DNA glycosylase treatment, a first 18-cycle PCR used universal primers M1SS and BC2_uni_R on all cDNA. In the original analysis: Each sample was normalized by randomly selecting 1 million high-quality reads, each carrying a distinct molecular identifier. Reads sharing molecular identifiers were discarded rather than binned into consensus sequences. MiTCR, with a Q25 quality threshold and the strictest error-elimination algorithm, was used for CDR3 identification, clonotype clustering and error correction. A nonparametric unseen species model using Euler transformation provided a lower-bound estimate of total TCR beta diversity. Through fastp at Q25 and MiXCR, TCRdb rebuilt clones from the public reads, retaining in-frame beta chains. Rows matching on CDR3 protein sequence are summarized as one entry with the most common DNA and genes. These V and J calls are TCRdb output, not the study's own analysis. Here the sample has approximately 1,100,000 distinct CDR3 sequences; less than 50% occur a single time. 15% to 20% of the sample is in the top ten clones.

The germline V gene (reference sequence) sets CDR1 to LGHDT and CDR2 to YNNKEL. The CDR3 numbers 16 residues from cysteine through phenylalanine. Only the CDR3 region is kept as DNA, spanning 48 bases read in frame from base 1. The V gene is TRBV3-1 and the J gene is TRBJ2-5; no D gene is confidently identified. The J call may be wrong; the DNA end is better matched by TRBJ2-7. The material sequenced was blood. This TCR came from a woman aged 60-75 years in good health. The CDR3 protein is CASSQDLANFYYEQYF. The DNA reads TGTGCCAGCAGCCAAGATCTGGCTAATTTCTACTACGAGCAGTACTTC.